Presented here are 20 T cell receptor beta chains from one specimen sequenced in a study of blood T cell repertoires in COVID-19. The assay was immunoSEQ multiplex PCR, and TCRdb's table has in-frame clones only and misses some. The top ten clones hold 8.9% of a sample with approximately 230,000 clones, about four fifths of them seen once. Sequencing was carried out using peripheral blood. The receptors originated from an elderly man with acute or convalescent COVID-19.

The CDR3 DNA reads as TGTGCCAGCAGCTCCCCCGGGGCAGGGGGCGAGCAGTACTTC. Its translation is CASSSPGAGGEQYF. V is TRBV28 and J is TRBJ2-7; 7 bases fit TRBD1. The V and J ends lost 6 bases and 6 bases, in that order; junction bases with no gene match: 11. CDR3 length: 14 residues. From germline, CDR1 is MDHEN and CDR2 SYDVKM.

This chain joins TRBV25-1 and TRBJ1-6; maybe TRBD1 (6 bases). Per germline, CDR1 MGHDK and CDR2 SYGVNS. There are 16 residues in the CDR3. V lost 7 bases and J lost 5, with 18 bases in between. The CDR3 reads CASKPTTTGNNSPLHF. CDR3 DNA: TGTGCCAGCAAACCTACCACGACAGGAAATAATTCACCCCTCCACTTT.

Here the CDR3 reads CASSPRDRILGDTEAFF. As DNA, the CDR3 is TGTGCCAGCAGCCCCCGGGACAGAATTTTGGGGGACACTGAAGCTTTCTTT. J is TRBJ1-1 and V is TRBV3-1 (or the pseudogene TRBV3-2); 7 bases align to TRBD1. Germline loops: CDR1 LGHDT, CDR2 YNNKEL (reference sequence). Trimming cost V 4 bases and J 3 bases; bases outside gene matches: 14. The CDR3 loop spans 17 amino acids.

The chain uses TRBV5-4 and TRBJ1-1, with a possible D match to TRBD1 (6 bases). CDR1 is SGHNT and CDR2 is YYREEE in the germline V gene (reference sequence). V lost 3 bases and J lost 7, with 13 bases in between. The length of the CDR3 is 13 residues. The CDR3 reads CASSWGGPHEAFF. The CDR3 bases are TGTGCCAGCAGCTGGGGGGGGCCCCATGAAGCTTTCTTT.

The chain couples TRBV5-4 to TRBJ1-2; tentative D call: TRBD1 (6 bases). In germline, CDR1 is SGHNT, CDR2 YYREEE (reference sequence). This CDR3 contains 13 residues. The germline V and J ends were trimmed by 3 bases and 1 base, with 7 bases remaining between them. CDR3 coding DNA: TGTGCCAGCAGCTGGGACATTAACTATGGCTACACCTTC. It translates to CASSWDINYGYTF.

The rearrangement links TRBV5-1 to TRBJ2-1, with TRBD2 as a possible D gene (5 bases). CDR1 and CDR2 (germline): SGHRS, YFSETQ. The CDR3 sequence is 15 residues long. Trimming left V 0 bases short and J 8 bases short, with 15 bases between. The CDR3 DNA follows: TGCGCCAGCAGCTTGGGTAGCGCCCCATTGGATGAGCAGTTCTTC. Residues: CASSLGSAPLDEQFF.

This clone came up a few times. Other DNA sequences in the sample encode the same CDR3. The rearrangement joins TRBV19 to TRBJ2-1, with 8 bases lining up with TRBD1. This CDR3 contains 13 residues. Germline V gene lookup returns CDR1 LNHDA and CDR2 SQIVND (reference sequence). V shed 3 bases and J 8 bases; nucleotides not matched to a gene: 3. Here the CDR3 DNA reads TGTGCCAGTAGTATCGACAGGGGCTATGAGCAGTTCTTC. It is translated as CASSIDRGYEQFF.

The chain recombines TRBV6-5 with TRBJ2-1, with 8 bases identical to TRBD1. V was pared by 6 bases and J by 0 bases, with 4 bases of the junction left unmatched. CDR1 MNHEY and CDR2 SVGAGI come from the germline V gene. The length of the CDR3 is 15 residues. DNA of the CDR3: TGTGCCAGCAGCGGGGACAGGAGCTCCTACAATGAGCAGTTCTTC. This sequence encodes CASSGDRSSYNEQFF.

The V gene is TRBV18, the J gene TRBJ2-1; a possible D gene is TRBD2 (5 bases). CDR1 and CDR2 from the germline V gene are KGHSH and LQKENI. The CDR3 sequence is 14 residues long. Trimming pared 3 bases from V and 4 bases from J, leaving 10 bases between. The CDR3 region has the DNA TGTGCCAGCTCACCGGACTCTATGTACAATGAGCAGTTCTTC. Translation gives CASSPDSMYNEQFF.

CDR3 sequence reads: CASSGTGVNQPQHF. As DNA, the CDR3 is TGTGCCAGTAGTGGGACAGGTGTCAATCAGCCCCAGCATTTT. V is TRBV19 and J is TRBJ1-5, with 8 bases fitting TRBD1. Germline CDR1 is LNHDA and CDR2 is SQIVND (reference sequence). There are 14 residues in the CDR3. Trimming removed 5 bases from V and 3 bases from J; junction bases left unmatched: 3.

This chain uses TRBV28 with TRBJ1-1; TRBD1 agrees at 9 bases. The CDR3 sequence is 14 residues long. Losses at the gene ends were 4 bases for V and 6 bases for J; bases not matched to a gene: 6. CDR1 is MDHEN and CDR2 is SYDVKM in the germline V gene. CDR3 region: CASSYGQGHPEAFF. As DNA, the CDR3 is TGTGCCAGCAGTTATGGACAGGGGCACCCTGAAGCTTTCTTT.

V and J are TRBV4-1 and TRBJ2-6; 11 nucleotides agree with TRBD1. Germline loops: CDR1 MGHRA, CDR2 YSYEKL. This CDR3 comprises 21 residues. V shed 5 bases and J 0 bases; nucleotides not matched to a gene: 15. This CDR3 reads CASSSLAGLGQGASGANVLTF. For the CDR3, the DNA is TGCGCCAGCAGCTCCTTGGCGGGTCTCGGACAGGGGGCCTCTGGGGCCAACGTCCTGACTTTC.

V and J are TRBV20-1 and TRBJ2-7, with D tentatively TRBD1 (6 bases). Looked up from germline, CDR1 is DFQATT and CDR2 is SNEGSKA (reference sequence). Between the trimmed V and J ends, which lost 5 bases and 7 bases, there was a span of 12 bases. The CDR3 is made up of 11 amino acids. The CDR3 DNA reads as TGCAGTGCTGGACAGTCAAGAGAGCAGTACTTC. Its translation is CSAGQSREQYF.

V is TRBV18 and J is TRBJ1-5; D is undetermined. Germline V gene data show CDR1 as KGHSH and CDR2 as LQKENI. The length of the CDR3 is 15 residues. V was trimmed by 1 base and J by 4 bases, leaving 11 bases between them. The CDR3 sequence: CASSPRLGENQPQHF. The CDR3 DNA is TGTGCCAGCTCACCACGACTGGGAGAAAATCAGCCCCAGCATTTT. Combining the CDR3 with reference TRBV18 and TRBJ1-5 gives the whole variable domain NAGVMQNPRHLVRRRGQEARLRCSPMKGHSHVYWYRQLPEEGLKFMVYLQKENIIDESGMPKERFSAEFPKEGPSILRIQQVVRGDSAAYFCASSPRLGENQPQHFGDGTRLSIL.

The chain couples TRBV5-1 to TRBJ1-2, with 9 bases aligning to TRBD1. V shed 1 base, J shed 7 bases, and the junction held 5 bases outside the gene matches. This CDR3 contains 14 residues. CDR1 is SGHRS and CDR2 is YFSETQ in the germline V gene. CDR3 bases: TGCGCCAGCAGCTTGCCGGGACAGGGACTTGGCTACACCTTC. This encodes CASSLPGQGLGYTF.

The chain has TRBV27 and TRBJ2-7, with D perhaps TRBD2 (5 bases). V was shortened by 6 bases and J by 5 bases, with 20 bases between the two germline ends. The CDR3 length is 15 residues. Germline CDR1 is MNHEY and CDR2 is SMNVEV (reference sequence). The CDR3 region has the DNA TGTGCCAGCAGCGGCAGAAAAGGGAGAAGACACGAGCAGTACTTC. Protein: CASSGRKGRRHEQYF.

The CDR3 DNA sequence: TGTGCCAGTAGTGTAGGGGCGAAGGTCTATGGCTACACCTTC. Protein product: CASSVGAKVYGYTF. The chain employs TRBV19 and TRBJ1-2; D might be TRBD1 (5 bases). V gave up 5 bases and J gave up 4 bases, with 14 bases separating them. The CDR3 has 14 residues. CDR1 is LNHDA and CDR2 is SQIVND in the germline V gene (reference sequence).

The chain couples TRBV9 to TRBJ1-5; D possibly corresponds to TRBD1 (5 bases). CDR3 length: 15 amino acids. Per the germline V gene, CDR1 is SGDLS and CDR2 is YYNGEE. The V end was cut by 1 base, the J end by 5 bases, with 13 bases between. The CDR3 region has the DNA TGTGCCAGCAGCGTAAGCGGGACGCGAGATCAGCCCCAGCATTTT. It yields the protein CASSVSGTRDQPQHF.

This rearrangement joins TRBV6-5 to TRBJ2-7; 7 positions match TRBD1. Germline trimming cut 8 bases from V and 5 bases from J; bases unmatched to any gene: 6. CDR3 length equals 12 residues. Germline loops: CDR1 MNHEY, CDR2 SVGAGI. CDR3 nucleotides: TGTGCCAGCGGGACAGACCCTAACGAGCAGTACTTC. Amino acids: CASGTDPNEQYF.

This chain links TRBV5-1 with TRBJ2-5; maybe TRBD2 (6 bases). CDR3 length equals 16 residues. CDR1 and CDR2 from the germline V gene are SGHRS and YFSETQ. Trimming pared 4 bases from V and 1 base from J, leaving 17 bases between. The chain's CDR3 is CASSLNGGLAQETQYF. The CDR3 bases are TGCGCCAGCAGCCTGAATGGAGGGCTTGCCCAAGAGACCCAGTACTTC.